This entry features one T cell receptor (beta chain) sequence. Its specificity is unknown. This record belongs to a study of cytomegalovirus exposure and HLA in healthy donors. Study results and caveats: The availability of immune exposure information extended only to CMV serostatus. About 87% or about 30% of the time was how often most TCR beta V segments were productive, according to an earlier analysis. In a later analysis, specific HLA alleles were associated with around 17,000 TCR beta sequences at a 0.05 false discovery rate.

The V end was cut by 6 bases, the J end by 8 bases, with 12 bases between. CDR3 size: 12 residues. Germline values: CDR1 MNHEY, CDR2 SMNVEV (reference sequence). Primers: 60 Vbeta forward and 13 Jbeta reverse. Clones were sequenced by immunoSEQ multiplex PCR, and TCRdb holds only the in-frame ones, with some missing. The sample data list about 75,000 clones. This clonotype was sampled from a man younger than 35 in good health and CMV-seropositive. V usage is TRBV27 and J usage is TRBJ2-3; no definite D call. Sequencing input: PBMCs. The CDR3 protein is CASSYRHGTQYF. CDR3 DNA sequence: TGTGCCAGCAGCTACCGCCACGGTACGCAGTATTTT.